Included here is one TCR beta chain sequence, with context. Antigen: not known. The record originates from a study of cytomegalovirus exposure and HLA in healthy donors. At the level of the study: Of all 398 donors who were genotyped, around 82% belonged to the Caucasian-associated ancestry cluster. Broader study findings: Confirmation in vitro established that a few CMV-associated chains were specific for CMV antigens. According to a later analysis, most TCR beta chains associated with CMV appeared HLA-restricted.

Germline V gives CDR1 MNHEY, CDR2 SMNVEV (reference sequence). Losses at the gene ends were 6 bases for V and 3 bases for J; bases not matched to a gene: 10. The CDR3 loop spans 15 amino acids. The PCR contained 60 Vbeta and 13 Jbeta primers. Generated by immunoSEQ multiplex PCR, the TCRdb table keeps only in-frame clones and is missing some. The table lists approximately 170,000 clones, about 80% of them singletons. This clonotype originated in a woman between 40 and 55 years old in good health and CMV-seronegative. The chain recombines TRBV27 with TRBJ1-1; 7 nucleotides agree with TRBD1. Sequencing input: PBMCs. This chain's CDR3 is CASSLIETGHTEAFF. As DNA, the CDR3 is TGTGCCAGCAGCCTGATAGAGACAGGGCACACTGAAGCTTTCTTT.